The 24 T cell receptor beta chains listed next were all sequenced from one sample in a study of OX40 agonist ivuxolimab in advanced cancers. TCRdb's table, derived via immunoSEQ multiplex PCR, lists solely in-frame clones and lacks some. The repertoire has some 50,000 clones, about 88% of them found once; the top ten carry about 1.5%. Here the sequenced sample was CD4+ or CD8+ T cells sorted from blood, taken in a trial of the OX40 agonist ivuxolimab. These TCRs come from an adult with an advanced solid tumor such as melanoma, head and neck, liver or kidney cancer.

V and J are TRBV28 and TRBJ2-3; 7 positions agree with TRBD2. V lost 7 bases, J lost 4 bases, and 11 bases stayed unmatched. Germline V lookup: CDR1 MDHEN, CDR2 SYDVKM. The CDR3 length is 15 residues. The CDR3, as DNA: TGTGCCAGCACTAGGGTGGGGGGGAGCGCAGATACGCAGTATTTT. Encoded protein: CASTRVGGSADTQYF. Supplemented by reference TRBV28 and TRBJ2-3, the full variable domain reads DVKVTQSSRYLVKRTGEKVFLECVQDMDHENMFWYRQDPGLGLRLIYFSYDVKMKEKGDIPEGYSVSREKKERFSLILESASTNQTSMYLCASTRVGGSADTQYFGPGTRLTVL.

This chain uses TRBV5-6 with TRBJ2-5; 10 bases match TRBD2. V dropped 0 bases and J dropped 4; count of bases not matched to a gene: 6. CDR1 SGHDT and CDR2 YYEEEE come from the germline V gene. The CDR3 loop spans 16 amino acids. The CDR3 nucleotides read TGTGCCAGCAGCTTGGTAGTAGCGGGAGGAGCAGAGACCCAGTACTTC. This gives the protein CASSLVVAGGAETQYF.

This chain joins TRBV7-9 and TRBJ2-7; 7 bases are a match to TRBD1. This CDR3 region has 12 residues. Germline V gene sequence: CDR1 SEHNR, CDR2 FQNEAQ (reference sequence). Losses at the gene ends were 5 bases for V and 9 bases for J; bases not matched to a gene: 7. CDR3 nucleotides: TGTGCCAGCAGCCCTTCGACAGGGATGCAGTACTTC. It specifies CASSPSTGMQYF.

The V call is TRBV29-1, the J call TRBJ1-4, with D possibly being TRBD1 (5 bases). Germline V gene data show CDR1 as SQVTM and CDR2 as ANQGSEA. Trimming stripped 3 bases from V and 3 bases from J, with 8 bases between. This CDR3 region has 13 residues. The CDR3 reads CSVDPGSNEKLFF. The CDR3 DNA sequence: TGCAGCGTTGACCCAGGGTCTAATGAAAAACTGTTTTTT.

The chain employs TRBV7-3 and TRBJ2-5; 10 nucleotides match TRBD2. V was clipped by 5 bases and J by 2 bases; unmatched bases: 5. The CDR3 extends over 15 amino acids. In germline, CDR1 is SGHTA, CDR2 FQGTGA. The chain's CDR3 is CASSVLAGPQETQYF. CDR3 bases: TGTGCCAGCAGCGTACTAGCGGGACCGCAAGAGACCCAGTACTTC. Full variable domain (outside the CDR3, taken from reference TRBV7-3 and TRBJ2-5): GAGVSQTPSNKVTEKGKYVELRCDPISGHTALYWYRQSLGQGPEFLIYFQGTGAADDSGLPNDRFFAVRPEGSVSTLKIQRTERGDSAVYLCASSVLAGPQETQYFGPGTRLLVL.

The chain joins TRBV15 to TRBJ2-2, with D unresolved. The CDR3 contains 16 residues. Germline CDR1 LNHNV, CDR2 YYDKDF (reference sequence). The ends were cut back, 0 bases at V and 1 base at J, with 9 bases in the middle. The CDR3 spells CATSRESDQNTGELFF. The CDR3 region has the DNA TGTGCCACCAGCAGAGAGTCGGACCAGAACACCGGGGAGCTGTTTTTT.

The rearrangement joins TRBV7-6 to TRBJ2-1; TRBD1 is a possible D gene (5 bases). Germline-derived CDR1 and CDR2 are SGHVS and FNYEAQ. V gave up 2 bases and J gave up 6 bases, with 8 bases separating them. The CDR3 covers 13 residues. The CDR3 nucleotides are TGTGCCAGCAGCTTACAGGGATTCAATGAGCAGTTCTTC. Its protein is CASSLQGFNEQFF.

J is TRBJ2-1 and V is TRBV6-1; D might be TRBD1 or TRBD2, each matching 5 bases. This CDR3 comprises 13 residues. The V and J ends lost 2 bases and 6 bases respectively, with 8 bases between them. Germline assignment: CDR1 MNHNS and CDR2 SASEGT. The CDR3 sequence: CASSEQGVNEQFF. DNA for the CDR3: TGTGCCAGCAGTGAACAGGGAGTCAATGAGCAGTTCTTC.

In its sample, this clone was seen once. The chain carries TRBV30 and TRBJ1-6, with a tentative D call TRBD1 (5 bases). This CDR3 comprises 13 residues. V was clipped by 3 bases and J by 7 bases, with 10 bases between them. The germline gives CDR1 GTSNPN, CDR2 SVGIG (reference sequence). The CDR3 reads CAWSWGGNSPLHF. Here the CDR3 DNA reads TGTGCCTGGAGCTGGGGGGGGAATTCACCCCTCCACTTT.

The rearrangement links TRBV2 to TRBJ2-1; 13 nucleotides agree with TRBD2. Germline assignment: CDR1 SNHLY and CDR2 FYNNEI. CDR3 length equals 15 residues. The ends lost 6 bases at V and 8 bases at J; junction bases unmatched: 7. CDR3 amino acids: CASRTRLAGGDEQFF. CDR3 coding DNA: TGTGCCAGCAGGACCCGACTAGCGGGGGGAGATGAGCAGTTCTTC.

The CDR3 is CASSNKQGRAYEQYF. CDR3 DNA sequence: TGTGCCAGCAGCAATAAGCAGGGTAGGGCCTACGAGCAGTACTTC. The chain links TRBV21-1 to TRBJ2-7; the DNA was not compared with TRBD1, the D call given in the table. TRBV21-1 is a pseudogene. The CDR3 covers 15 residues.

DNA of the CDR3: TGTGCCACAACGAGTAGCAATCAGCCCCAGCATTTT. This gives the protein CATTSSNQPQHF. V and J are TRBV28 and TRBJ1-5; the D is unclear. The germline V and J ends were trimmed by 10 bases and 0 bases, with 7 bases remaining between them. CDR3 length: 12 residues. The germline V gene encodes CDR1 MDHEN and CDR2 SYDVKM.

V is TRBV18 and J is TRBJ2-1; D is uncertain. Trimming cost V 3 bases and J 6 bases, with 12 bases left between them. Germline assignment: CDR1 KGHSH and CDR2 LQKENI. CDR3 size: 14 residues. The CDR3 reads CASSPRAASNEQFF. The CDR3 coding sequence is TGTGCCAGCTCACCTAGGGCGGCTAGCAATGAGCAGTTCTTC.

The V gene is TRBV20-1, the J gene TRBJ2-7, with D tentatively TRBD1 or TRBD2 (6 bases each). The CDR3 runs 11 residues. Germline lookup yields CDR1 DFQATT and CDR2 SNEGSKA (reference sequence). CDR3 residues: CSGGGGYEQYF. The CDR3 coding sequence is TGCAGCGGGGGCGGAGGCTACGAGCAGTACTTC.

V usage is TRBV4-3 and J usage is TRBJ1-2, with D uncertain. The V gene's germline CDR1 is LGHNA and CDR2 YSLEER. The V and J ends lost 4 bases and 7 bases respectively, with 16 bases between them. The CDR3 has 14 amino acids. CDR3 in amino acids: CASSPGSSGSGYTF. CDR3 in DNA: TGCGCCAGCAGCCCCGGCTCCTCCGGGAGTGGCTACACCTTC.

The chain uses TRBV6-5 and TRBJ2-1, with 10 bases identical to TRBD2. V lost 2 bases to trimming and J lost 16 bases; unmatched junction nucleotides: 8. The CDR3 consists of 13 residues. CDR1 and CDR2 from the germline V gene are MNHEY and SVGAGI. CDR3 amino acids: CASSYPASGRQFF. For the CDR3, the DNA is TGTGCCAGCAGTTACCCGGCTAGCGGGAGACAATTCTTC.

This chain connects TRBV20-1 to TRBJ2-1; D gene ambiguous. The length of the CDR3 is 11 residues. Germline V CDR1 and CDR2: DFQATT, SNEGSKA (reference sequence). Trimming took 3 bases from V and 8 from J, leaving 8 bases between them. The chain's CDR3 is CSASSNDEQFF. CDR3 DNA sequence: TGCAGTGCTAGCTCTAACGATGAGCAGTTCTTC.

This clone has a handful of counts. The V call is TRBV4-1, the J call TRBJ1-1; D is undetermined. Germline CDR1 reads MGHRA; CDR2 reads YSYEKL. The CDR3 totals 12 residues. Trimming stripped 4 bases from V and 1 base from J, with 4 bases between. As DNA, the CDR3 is TGCGCCAGCAGCCGTACGAACACTGAAGCTTTCTTT. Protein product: CASSRTNTEAFF.

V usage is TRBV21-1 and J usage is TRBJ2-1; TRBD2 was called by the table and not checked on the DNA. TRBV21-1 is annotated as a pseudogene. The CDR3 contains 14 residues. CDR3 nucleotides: TGTGCCAGCACATCTCGGGTGGGTTTGAATGAGCAGTTCTTC. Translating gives CASTSRVGLNEQFF.

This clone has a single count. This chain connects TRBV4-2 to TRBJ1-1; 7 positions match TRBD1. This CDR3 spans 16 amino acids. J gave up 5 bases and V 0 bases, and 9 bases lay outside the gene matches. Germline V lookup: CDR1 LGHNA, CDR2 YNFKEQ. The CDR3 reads CASSQDLRQGGTEAFF. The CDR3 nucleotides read TGTGCCAGCAGCCAAGATCTCAGGCAGGGGGGTACTGAAGCTTTCTTT.

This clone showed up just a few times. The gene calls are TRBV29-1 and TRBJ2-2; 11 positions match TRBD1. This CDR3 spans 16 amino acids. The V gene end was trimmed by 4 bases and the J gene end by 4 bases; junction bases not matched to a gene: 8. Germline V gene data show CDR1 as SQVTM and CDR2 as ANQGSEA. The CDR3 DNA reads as TGCAGCGTTGGATTGCTGGACAGGGGGCCCACCGGGGAGCTGTTTTTT. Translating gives CSVGLLDRGPTGELFF.

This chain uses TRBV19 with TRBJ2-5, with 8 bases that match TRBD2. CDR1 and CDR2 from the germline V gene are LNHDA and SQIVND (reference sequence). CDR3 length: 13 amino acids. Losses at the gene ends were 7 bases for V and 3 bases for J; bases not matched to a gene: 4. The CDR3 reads CASNSGRKETQYF. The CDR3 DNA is TGTGCCAGTAACAGCGGGAGAAAAGAGACCCAGTACTTC. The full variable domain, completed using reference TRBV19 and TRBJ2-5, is DGGITQSPKYLFRKEGQNVTLSCEQNLNHDAMYWYRQDPGQGLRLIYYSQIVNDFQKGDIAEGYSVSREKKESFPLTVTSAQKNPTAFYLCASNSGRKETQYFGPGTRLLVL.

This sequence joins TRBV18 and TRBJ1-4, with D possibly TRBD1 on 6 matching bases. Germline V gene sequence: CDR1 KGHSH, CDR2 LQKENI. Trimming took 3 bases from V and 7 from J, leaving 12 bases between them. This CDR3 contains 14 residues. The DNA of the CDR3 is TGTGCCAGCTCACCGGACAGAAGATCTGAAAAACTGTTTTTT. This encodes CASSPDRRSEKLFF.

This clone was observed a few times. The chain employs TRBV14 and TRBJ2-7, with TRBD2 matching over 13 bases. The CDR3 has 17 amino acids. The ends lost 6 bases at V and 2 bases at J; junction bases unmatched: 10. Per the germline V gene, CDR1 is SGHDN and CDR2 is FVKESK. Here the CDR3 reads CASSRRTSGSGTYEQYF. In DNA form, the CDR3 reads TGTGCCAGCAGTCGGCGGACTAGCGGGAGTGGCACCTACGAGCAGTACTTC.